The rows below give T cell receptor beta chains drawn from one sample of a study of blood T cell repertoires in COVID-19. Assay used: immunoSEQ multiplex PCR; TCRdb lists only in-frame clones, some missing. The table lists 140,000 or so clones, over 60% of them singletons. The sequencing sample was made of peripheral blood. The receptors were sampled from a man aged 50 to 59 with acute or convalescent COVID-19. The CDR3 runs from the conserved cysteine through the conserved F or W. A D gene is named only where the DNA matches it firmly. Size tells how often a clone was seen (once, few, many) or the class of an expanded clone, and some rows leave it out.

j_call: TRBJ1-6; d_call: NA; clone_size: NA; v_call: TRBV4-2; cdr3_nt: TGTGCCAGCAGCCAAGATACCGACATATCACCCCTCCACTTT; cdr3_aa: CASSQDTDISPLHF
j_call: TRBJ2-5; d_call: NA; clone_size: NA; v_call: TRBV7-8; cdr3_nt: TGTGCCAGCAGCCGCGGGCGACAGACGCAAGAGACCCAGTACTTC; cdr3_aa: CASSRGRQTQETQYF
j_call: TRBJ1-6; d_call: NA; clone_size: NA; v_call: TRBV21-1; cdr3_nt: TGTGCCAGCAGCAAAGGGGACAGTAATTCACCCCTCCACTTT; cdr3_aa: CASSKGDSNSPLHF
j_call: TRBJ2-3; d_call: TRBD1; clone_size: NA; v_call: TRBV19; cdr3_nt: TGTGCCAGTAGCCCCCTGGGGACAGGGGTTGCAGATACGCAGTATTTT; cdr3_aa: CASSPLGTGVADTQYF
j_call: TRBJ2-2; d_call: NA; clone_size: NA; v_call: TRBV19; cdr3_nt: TGTGCCAGTAGTATAGCGTCAGGGTCCTCCGGGGAGCTGTTTTTT; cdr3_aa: CASSIASGSSGELFF
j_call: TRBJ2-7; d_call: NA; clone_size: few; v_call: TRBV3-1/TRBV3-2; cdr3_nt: TGTGCCAGCAGCCAAGAGAGACAAAGCTCCTACGAGCAGTACTTC; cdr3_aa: CASSQERQSSYEQYF
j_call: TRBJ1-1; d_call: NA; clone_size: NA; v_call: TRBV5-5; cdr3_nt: TGTGCCAGCAGCCTCCGGCAGACAGACAATGAAGCTTTCTTT; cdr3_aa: CASSLRQTDNEAFF
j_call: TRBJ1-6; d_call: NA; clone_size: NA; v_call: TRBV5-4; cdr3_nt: TGTGCCAGCAGCTTGCAGGCAGGAATTTCACCCCTCCACTTT; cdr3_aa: CASSLQAGISPLHF
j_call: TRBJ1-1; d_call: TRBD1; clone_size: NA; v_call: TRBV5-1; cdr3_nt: TGCGCCAGCAGGAAAAATCCGGGACAGATATCGAACACTGAAGCTTTCTTT; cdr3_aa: CASRKNPGQISNTEAFF
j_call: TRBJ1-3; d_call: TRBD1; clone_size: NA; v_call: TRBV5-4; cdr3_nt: TGTGCCAGCAGCCTGTGGACAGGAAACTCTGGAAACACCATATATTTT; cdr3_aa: CASSLWTGNSGNTIYF
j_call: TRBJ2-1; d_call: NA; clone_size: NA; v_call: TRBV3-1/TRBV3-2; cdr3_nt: TGTGCCAGCAGCCAACCCCCTAGCACTGAGCAGTTCTTC; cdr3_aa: CASSQPPSTEQFF
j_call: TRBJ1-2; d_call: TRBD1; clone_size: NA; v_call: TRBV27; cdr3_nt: TGTGCCAGCAAGGACAGGGGGCGGTATGGCTACACCTTC; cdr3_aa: CASKDRGRYGYTF
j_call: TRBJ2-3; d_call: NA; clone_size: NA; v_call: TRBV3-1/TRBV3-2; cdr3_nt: TGTGCCAGCAGCCAAGGTGGCGGGGTGCGCACAGATACGCAGTATTTT; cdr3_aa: CASSQGGGVRTDTQYF
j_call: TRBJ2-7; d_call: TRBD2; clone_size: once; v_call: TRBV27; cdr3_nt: TGTGCCAGCAGTTTAGGCGGGGGGTTCGGCGAGCAGTACTTC; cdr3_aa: CASSLGGGFGEQYF
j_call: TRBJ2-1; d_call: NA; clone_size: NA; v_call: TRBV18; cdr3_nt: TGTGCCAGCTCACCACAACGGCTCTCGGGGAATGAGCAGTTCTTC; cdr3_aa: CASSPQRLSGNEQFF
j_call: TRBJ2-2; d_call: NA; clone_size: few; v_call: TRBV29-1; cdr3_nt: TGCAGCGTTGCCGTCAGCTCAGGGGCCGCGAACACCGGGGAGCTGTTTTTT; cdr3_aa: CSVAVSSGAANTGELFF
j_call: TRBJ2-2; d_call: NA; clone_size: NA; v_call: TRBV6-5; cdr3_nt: TGTGCCAGCAGTTACCTCCCTCCGAACACCGGGGAGCTGTTTTTT; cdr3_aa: CASSYLPPNTGELFF
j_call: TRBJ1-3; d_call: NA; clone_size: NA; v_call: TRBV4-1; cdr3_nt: TGCGCCAGCAGCCAACAGGGTGCCGGAAACACCATATATTTT; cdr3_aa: CASSQQGAGNTIYF
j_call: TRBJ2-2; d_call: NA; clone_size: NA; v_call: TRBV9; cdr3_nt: TGTGCCAGCAGCCAACGAGGCAGCAAAACAGGAGGGGAGCTGTTTTTT; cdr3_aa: CASSQRGSKTGGELFF
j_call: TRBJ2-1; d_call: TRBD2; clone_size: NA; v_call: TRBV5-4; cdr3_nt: TGTGCCAGCAGCGGGCCGAGCGGGGGGGGATACAATGAGCAGTTCTTC; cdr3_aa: CASSGPSGGGYNEQFF
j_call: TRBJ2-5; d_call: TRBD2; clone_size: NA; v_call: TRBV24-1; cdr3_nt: TGTGCCACCAGTGACCCGACAGGGACTAGCGGGGGGCAGGGGGAGACCCAGTACTTC; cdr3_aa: CATSDPTGTSGGQGETQYF
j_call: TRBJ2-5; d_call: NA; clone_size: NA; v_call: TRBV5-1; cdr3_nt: TGCGCCAGCAGCTTGATGCCGGGGGAGACCCAGTACTTC; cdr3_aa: CASSLMPGETQYF
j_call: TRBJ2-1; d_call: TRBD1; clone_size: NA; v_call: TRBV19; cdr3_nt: TGTGCCAGTAGTGCTGACAGGGCCTATGAGCAGTTCTTC; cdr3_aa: CASSADRAYEQFF
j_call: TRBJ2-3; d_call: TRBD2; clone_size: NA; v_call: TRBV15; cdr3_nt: TGTGCCACCAGCAGAAATCCGGGACTAGCCTATAGCACAGATACGCAGTATTTT; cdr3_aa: CATSRNPGLAYSTDTQYF
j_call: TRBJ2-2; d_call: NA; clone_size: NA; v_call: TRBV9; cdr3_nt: TGTGCCAGCAGCGTATTTGTGACAACGAACACCGGGGAGCTGTTTTTT; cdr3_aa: CASSVFVTTNTGELFF